This TCR beta chain was observed in a study of cytomegalovirus exposure and HLA in healthy donors (dated by TCRdb to 2016 to 2017). About the full investigation: An earlier analysis of approximately 550 of the donors reported 250 to 350 Gb of sequence data and 117 million unique TCR beta sequences from approximately 180 million T cells. An early release covering roughly 640 HLA-typed donors comprised approximately 300 gigabases of sequencing data and approximately 80 million unique TCR sequences. Among the roughly 430 genotyped donors, more than 70% belonged to the genetic ancestry cluster associated with self-reported Caucasian donors. The study was designed to test whether signatures of past pathogen exposure could be identified by cataloging public T cell receptors. The T cell repertoires of several hundred subjects were profiled by immunosequencing and related to cytomegalovirus serostatus. Along with the roughly 700-subject first cohort, a separate validation cohort of around 120 different subjects was used. The study combined high-throughput TCR immunosequencing, statistical association of individual TCRs with disease status, and machine learning to predict cytomegalovirus infection status. A later analysis re-analyzed previously published TCR beta repertoires from about 730 donors and added high-resolution HLA genotyping to study TCR occurrence patterns. Rather than drawing on any new phenotypic data, the later analysis identified candidate immune exposures from TCR beta sequences and the way those sequences occurred across donors. An earlier analysis of some 500 of the donors used high-throughput TCR beta sequencing to judge whether each TCR beta V gene segment behaved as functional or pseudogenic. Donor age, sex, ethnicity and CMV serostatus were compiled together with the repertoire data. A later genetic analysis used genome-wide SNP genotypes for about 60% of the roughly 670 donors, treating that subset as a discovery cohort. Every repertoire in the discovery cohort had been generated on one and the same sequencing platform. Both class I and class II loci were covered by HLA typing, at four-digit resolution. The number of donors typed differed by locus, with about 629-630 for A, B, C, DRB1 and DQB1, more than 500 for DQA1, 600 to 610 for DPA1, and some 450 for DPB1. Because of strong linkage in the cohort, roughly five DR-DQ haplotypes were treated as single units for association and clustering. Among some 400 genotyped donors of the cohort, an average of approximately 240,000 unique TCR beta nucleotide sequences was sequenced per donor, of which 15% to 20% were non-productive. Paper-wide results and their limitations: A later analysis reported that several top co-occurrence clusters appeared linked to parvovirus B19, influenza, CMV and Epstein-Barr virus. The study listed 164 TCR beta chains as associated with cytomegalovirus. A later analysis associated around 16,000 TCR beta sequences with specific HLA alleles at a false discovery rate of 0.05. A cluster of highly shared sequence variants was judged likely to be a technical artifact of the sequencing pipeline. HLA typing was unavailable for some donors at each locus, so association tests used only the typed subset. Most TCR sequences were seen in very few donors, while some public TCRs were found in many individuals. An association between a missense DCLRE1C variant and V-gene and J-gene trimming of TCR beta chains was found in a later genetic analysis and replicated in an independent cohort. The authors suggested that the approach could potentially be generalized to other disease states and immunological phenotypes. In both the original and validation cohorts, the classifier was reported to diagnose cytomegalovirus status with high specificity and sensitivity. Compared with the roughly 700-donor mean, donors in an Asian-associated ancestry cluster had fewer N-insertions in productive TCRs, according to a later genetic analysis. Broadly in line with IMGT annotations, most TCR beta V segments showed up in productive rearrangements about 87% or about 30% of the time in an earlier analysis of 450 to 600 of the donors. Presence/absence analyses assumed roughly uniform sequencing depth across donors, an assumption that may not hold. The cohort was sequenced for TCR beta chains only, and without alpha or paired-chain data the features that could be detected were limited. The only immune exposure information available for the cohort was CMV serostatus. In a later analysis, TCR association rates were found to vary across HLA loci, with the most associated TCRs seen for DRB1 alleles and the fewest for HLA-C alleles. A further reported finding was that TCR beta sequences accurately predicted the HLA-A and HLA-B alleles for most subjects in the first cohort. Linkage disequilibrium might explain the correlated functional status among segregating V segments, but an unknown experimental factor could not be excluded. Over 15 rarely observed V segments, including chromosome 9 orphons, were excluded from the earlier analysis of just under 600 of the donors because counts were too low. Some IMGT-functional V segments, including TRBV6-2 and TRBV6-3, could not be told apart with the 87-base-pair reads, so those segments were excluded. In vitro tests confirmed that three of the cytomegalovirus-associated TCR beta chains recognize cytomegalovirus antigens. Compared with equally common non-associated chains, HLA-associated TCR beta chains in a later analysis were more clonally expanded and had lower generation probabilities. A later analysis found that most CMV-associated TCR beta chains appeared HLA-restricted, with HLA associations seemingly driven largely by CMV exposure. When HLA alleles, especially DR and DQ, strongly co-occurred, attributing TCR associations to individual alleles was difficult.

The cohort was made up of several hundred healthy bone marrow donors. At the time of sampling, every cohort member was nominally healthy, though immune exposures that went unrecorded were likely present. The donor tested CMV seropositive, placing the donor among the approximately 310 seropositive members of the cohort. A peripheral blood sample was collected from each donor, and TCR beta sequencing was performed on peripheral blood mononuclear cells. The Qiagen DNeasy Blood Extraction Kit was used to extract genomic DNA from the blood cell samples. From the cysteine through the phenylalanine, the CDR3 covers 16 amino acids. The kept DNA is CDR3 alone, 48 bases in frame from the first base. The germline V gene sets CDR1 to KGHSH and CDR2 to LQKENI. V is cut back by 0 bases and J by 4 bases, with 6 bases in the junction unmatched. As regards this clone: Its antigen remains unidentified. Per-nucleotide qualities are absent, and no much larger clonotype sits a single base away.

The library was prepared using the immunoSEQ multiplex PCR assay. The multiplex PCR relied on a mix of 60 forward primers for TCR Vbeta segments and 13 reverse primers for TCR Jbeta segments. The CDR3 region of rearranged TCR beta genes was amplified from genomic DNA with a multiplex PCR assay. On the Illumina HiSeq System, the amplified TCR beta libraries were sequenced as 87-base-pair reads. In the original analysis: In a later analysis, 80 million or so unique TCR beta chains were counted across the 500 to 700 repertoires, and around 10 million of these chains were shared by at least two donors. To remove PCR and sequencing errors, raw reads were error-corrected and collapsed into unique sequences using a nearest-neighbor algorithm that merged closely related sequences. Alignment of CDR3 sequences to IMGT reference sequences was used to assign V, D and J gene segments. Each retained sequence needed at least a six-nucleotide match to both a V gene segment and a J gene segment. Rearrangements were called productive when the CDR3 lacked stop codons and stayed in frame with V and J; all others were non-productive. CDR3 was defined by IMGT convention, running from the second conserved V-encoded cysteine to the conserved J-encoded phenylalanine. Sequences without an unambiguous match to a single V gene segment were excluded from the earlier analysis of almost 600 of the donors. In an earlier analysis of some 590 of the donors, V segments were called functional above 56.7% productive rearrangements and were called segregating when the between-donor standard deviation exceeded 5%. A statistical classification framework was built for diagnosing cytomegalovirus status from the catalog of TCR beta chain sequences. V and J gene assignment, in a later analysis, came from comparing TCR nucleotide sequences with IMGT/GENE-DB human TR gene sequences. A later analysis assigned CDR3 sequences and most-parsimonious VDJ recombination scenarios with the TCRdist pipeline. A later analysis defined each TCR beta chain by its CDR3 amino acid sequence plus V-gene family, and excluded reads lacking a unique V-gene family. A later analysis removed 500 to 600 highly shared, low-generation-probability nucleotide sequences to deal with suspected cross-contamination and a sequencing artifact. A later analysis calculated a clonal expansion index for each public chain from normalized within-repertoire ranks of inferred template counts. Generation probabilities in a later analysis came from a VDJ recombination model fitted to out-of-frame rearrangements, and those results were checked against IGoR. In a later analysis, TCR-TCR, TCR-HLA and TCR-CMV co-occurrence was scored with hypergeometric tests, and a repertoire-size bias correction was applied to TCR pairs. In a later analysis, false discovery rates were estimated by permuting HLA or CMV assignments 20 times. A later analysis grouped co-occurring TCRs with DBSCAN, adding TCRdist sequence similarity when clustering within HLA-allele-positive subsets. For co-occurrence clustering, repertoires with fewer than 30,000 or more than 120,000 public chains were excluded, along with four to six repertoires with anomalous nucleotide sharing. Not all clones reach the TCRdb copy of this immuneACCESS table, which keeps in-frame sequences only. Checked studies attribute under half of the gap to unresolved V genes and leave the rest unexplained. V, J and clone size are those of that table, while D and trimming were read from the DNA. The sample table shows some 150,000 clones, and about 64% are seen once. The ten most abundant clones make up over 2.5% of the sample.

The sequencing input was PBMCs. The sequence was collected from a woman aged 25-40 years in good health and CMV-seropositive. This chain is built from TRBV18 and TRBJ1-3, and 7 bases in between align with TRBD1. The CDR3 corresponds to CASSPPNSGGGNTIYF. DNA sequence: TGTGCCAGCTCACCACCAAACTCAGGGGGAGGAAACACCATATATTTT.